The source of this T cell receptor (beta chain) is a study of cytomegalovirus exposure and HLA in healthy donors. Of note for this clone: Its antigen is unknown.

PCR amplification relied on 60 Vbeta primers (plus 13 Jbeta primers). TCRdb keeps only in-frame clones here, not all; method: immunoSEQ multiplex PCR. The table lists roughly 190,000 clones, about 70% of them singletons. General study points: Later on, a genetic analysis was performed. It linked a missense variant in DCLRE1C with V- and J-gene trimming of TCR beta.

V lost 2 bases and J 4 bases, leaving 15 bases between the germline ends. The CDR3 has 15 residues. Germline V CDR1 and CDR2: SGHDN, FVKESK. This chain uses TRBV14 with TRBJ2-7, with D tentatively TRBD1 (5 bases). The receptor was isolated from a woman in her thirties in good health and CMV-seronegative. The sample consisted of PBMCs. The DNA of the CDR3 is TGTGCCAGCAGCCAAATGGGTCAGGGTGGGTACGAGCAGTACTTC. This translates into CASSQMGQGGYEQYF.